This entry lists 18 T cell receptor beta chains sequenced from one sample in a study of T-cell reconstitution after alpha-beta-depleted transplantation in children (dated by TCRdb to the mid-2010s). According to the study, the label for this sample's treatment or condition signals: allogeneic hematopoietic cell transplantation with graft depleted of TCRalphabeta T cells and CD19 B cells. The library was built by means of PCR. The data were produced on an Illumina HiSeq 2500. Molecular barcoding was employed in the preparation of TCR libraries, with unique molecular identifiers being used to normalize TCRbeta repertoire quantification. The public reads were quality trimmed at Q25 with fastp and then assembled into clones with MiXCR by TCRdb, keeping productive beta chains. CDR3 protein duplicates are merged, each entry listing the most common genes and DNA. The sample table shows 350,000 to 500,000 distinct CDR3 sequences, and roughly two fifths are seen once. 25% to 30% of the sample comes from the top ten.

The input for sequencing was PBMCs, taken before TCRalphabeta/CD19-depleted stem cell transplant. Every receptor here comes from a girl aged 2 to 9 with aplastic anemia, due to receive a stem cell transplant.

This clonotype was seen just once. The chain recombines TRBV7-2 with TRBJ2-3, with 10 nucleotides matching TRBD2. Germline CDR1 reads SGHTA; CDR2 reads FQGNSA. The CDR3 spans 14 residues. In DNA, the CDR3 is TGTGCTCTAGCGGGAGTGCTCCGTGGAGATACGCAGTATTTT. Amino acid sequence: CALAGVLRGDTQYF. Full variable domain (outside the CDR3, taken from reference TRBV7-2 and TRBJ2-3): GAGVSQSPSNKVTEKGKDVELRCDPISGHTALYWYRQSLGQGLEFLIYFQGNSAPDKSGLPSDRFSAERTGGSVSTLTIQRTQQEDSAVYLCALAGVLRGDTQYFGPGTRLTVL.

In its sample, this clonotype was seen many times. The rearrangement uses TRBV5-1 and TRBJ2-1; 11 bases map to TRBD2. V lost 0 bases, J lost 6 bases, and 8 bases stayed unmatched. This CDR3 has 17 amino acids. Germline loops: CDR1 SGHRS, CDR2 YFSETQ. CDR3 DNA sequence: TGCGCCAGCAGCTTGGTGGTTAGCGGGAGGGCCGGCAATGAGCAGTTCTTC. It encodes CASSLVVSGRAGNEQFF.

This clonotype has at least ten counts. The CDR3 nucleotides read TGTGCCAGCAGCTTGACACAGGGGCCCTTCACCTTC. This gives the protein CASSLTQGPFTF. The V call is TRBV7-2, the J call TRBJ1-2, with 7 bases fitting TRBD1. The CDR3 is 12 residues long. The germline V gene encodes CDR1 SGHTA and CDR2 FQGNSA. Germline trimming cut 3 bases from V and 13 bases from J; bases unmatched to any gene: 8.

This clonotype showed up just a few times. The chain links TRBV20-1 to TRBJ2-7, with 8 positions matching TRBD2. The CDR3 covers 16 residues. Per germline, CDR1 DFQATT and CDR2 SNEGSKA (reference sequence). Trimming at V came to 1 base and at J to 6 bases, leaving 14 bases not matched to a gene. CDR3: CSARVGAGGGGREQYF. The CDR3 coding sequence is TGCAGTGCTAGAGTGGGTGCGGGAGGAGGGGGGCGCGAGCAGTACTTC.

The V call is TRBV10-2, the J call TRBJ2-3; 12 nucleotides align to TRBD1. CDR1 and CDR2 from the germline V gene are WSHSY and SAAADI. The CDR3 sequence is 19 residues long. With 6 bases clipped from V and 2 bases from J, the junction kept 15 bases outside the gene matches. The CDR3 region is CASSSLGTGGLTVTDTQYF. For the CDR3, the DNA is TGCGCCAGCAGCTCCCTCGGGACAGGGGGCCTTACCGTCACAGATACGCAGTATTTT.

For the CDR3, the DNA is TGCGCCAGCTCACAGGTTCCTAATGAAAAACTGTTTTTT. The encoded protein is CASSQVPNEKLFF. The chain combines TRBV5-1 with TRBJ1-4, with D possibly TRBD1 on 5 matching bases. The CDR3 is made up of 13 amino acids. Trimming stripped 7 bases from V and 3 bases from J, with 10 bases between. The V gene's germline CDR1 is SGHRS and CDR2 YFSETQ.

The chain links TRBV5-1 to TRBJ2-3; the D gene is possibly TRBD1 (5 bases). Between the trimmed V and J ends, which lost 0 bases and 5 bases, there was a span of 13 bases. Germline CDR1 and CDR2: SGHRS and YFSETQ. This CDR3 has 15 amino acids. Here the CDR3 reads CASSLEGVGEDTQYF. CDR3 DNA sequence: TGCGCCAGCAGCTTGGAGGGTGTAGGGGAAGATACGCAGTATTTT.

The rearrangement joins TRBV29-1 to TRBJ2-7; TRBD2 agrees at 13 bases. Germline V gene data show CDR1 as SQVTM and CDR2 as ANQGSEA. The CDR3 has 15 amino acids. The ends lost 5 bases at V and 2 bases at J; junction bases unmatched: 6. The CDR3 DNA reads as TGCAGCGTTCGCGATGGACTAGCGGGGGCCTACGAGCAGTACTTC. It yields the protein CSVRDGLAGAYEQYF.

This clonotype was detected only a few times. The CDR3 nucleotides are TGTGCCACCAGCAGAGGACTTACCTACGAGCAGTACTTC. As protein: CATSRGLTYEQYF. The chain joins TRBV15 to TRBJ2-7, with D unclear. The V end lost 1 base, the J end lost 2 bases, and 6 bases lay between the germline ends. CDR1 and CDR2 from the germline V gene are LNHNV and YYDKDF (reference sequence). The CDR3 runs 13 residues.

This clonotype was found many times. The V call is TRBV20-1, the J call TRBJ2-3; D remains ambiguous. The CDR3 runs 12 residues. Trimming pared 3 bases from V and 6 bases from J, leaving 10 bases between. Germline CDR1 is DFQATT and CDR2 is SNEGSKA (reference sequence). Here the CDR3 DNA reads TGCAGTGCTAGGGTAGCTTTTGATACGCAGTATTTT. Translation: CSARVAFDTQYF.

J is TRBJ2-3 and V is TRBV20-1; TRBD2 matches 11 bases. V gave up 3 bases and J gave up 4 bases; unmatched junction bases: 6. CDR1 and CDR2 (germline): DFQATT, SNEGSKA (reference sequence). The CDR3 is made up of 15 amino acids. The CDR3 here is CSARASGRRADTQYF. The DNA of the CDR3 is TGCAGTGCTAGGGCTAGCGGGAGGAGGGCAGATACGCAGTATTTT.

The CDR3 spells CASSPYTGRETQYF. CDR3 in DNA: TGTGCCAGCAGCCCCTACACGGGTCGGGAGACCCAGTACTTC. The V and J genes are TRBV12-3 or TRBV12-4 and TRBJ2-5; D ambiguous. The CDR3 runs 14 residues. Between the trimmed V and J ends, which lost 6 bases and 5 bases, there was a span of 16 bases.

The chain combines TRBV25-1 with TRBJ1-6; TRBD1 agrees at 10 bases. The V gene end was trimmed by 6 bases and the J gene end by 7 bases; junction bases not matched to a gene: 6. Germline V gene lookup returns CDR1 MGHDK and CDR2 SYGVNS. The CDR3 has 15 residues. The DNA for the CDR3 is TGTGCCAGCAGCGGTCGGACAGGGGGAAATTCACCCCTCCACTTT. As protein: CASSGRTGGNSPLHF.

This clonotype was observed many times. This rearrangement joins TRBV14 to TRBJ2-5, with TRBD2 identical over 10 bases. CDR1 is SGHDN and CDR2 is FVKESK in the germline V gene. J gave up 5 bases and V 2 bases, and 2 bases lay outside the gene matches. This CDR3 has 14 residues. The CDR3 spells CASSQLSGRETQYF. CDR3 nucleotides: TGTGCCAGCAGCCAACTTAGCGGGAGGGAGACCCAGTACTTC.

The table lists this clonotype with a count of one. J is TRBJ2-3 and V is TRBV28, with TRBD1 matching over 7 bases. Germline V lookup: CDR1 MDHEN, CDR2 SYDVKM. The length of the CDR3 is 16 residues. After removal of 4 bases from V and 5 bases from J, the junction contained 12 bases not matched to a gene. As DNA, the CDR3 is TGTGCCAGCAGTTCATACCGGGACAGACAGATAGATACGCAGTATTTT. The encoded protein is CASSSYRDRQIDTQYF. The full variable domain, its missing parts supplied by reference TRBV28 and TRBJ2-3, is DVKVTQSSRYLVKRTGEKVFLECVQDMDHENMFWYRQDPGLGLRLIYFSYDVKMKEKGDIPEGYSVSREKKERFSLILESASTNQTSMYLCASSSYRDRQIDTQYFGPGTRLTVL.

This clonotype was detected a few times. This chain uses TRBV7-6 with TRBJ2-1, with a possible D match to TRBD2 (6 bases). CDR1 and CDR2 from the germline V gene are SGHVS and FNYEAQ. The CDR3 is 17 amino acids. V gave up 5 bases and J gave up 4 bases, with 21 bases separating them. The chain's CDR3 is CASSVGGSGTSYNEQFF. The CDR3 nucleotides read TGTGCCAGCAGCGTTGGGGGGAGTGGCACCTCATACAATGAGCAGTTCTTC.

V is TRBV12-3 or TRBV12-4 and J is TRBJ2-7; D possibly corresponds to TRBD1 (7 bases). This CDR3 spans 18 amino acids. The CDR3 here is CTISLSRLSQGRNYEQYF. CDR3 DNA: TGTACCATCAGTTTAAGCCGGTTATCACAGGGGAGGAACTACGAGCAGTACTTC.

The CDR3 spells CAWSEGVSNNEQFF. CDR3 sequence (DNA): TGTGCCTGGAGTGAGGGAGTGAGCAACAATGAGCAGTTCTTC. The rearrangement links TRBV30 to TRBJ2-1; perhaps TRBD2 as D (5 bases). The CDR3 extends over 14 amino acids. Germline-derived CDR1 and CDR2 are GTSNPN and SVGIG (reference sequence). V dropped 1 base and J dropped 5 bases, with 12 bases sitting between them. The variable domain in full, with the rest retrieved from reference TRBV30 and TRBJ2-1, is SQTIHQWPATLVQPVGSPLSLECTVEGTSNPNLYWYRQAAGRGLQLLFYSVGIGQISSEVPQNLSASRPQDRQFILSSKKLLLSDSGFYLCAWSEGVSNNEQFFGPGTRLTVL.